Many counts were recorded for the clone carrying this TCR beta chain. Antigen unknown. In germline, CDR1 is LGHNA, CDR2 YSLEER. The CDR3 extends over 14 amino acids. Trimming took off 0 bases at V and 5 bases at J, with 10 bases between the two ends. Unique molecular identifiers tagged the TCRbeta library. One entry per CDR3 protein results from TCRdb running MiXCR on the PCR reads. The data hold fewer than 250,000 distinct CDR3 sequences, with more than 15% observed a single time. These data originate in a study of T-cell reconstitution after alpha-beta-depleted transplantation in children. Findings and caveats of the study: The authors attributed T-cell counts and diversity one year after transplant mostly to newly produced T cells. Reportedly, roughly two months post-transplant, alpha-beta T cells arose from several hundred expanded graft clones. From surviving recipient T cells and thymic progenitors came the high day-60 TCRbeta diversity observed in some patients.

The rearrangement uses TRBV4-3 and TRBJ2-5; tentative D call: TRBD2 (6 bases). The sample in question was PBMCs, mostly from graft donor cells, obtained 360 days after TCRalphabeta/CD19-depleted stem cell transplant. The origin of this receptor is a male patient between 2 and 10 years old who had a stem cell transplant for acute lymphoblastic leukemia, so the T cells may come from the graft donor. CDR3 loop: CASSQEAGRETQYF. For the CDR3, the DNA is TGCGCCAGCAGCCAAGAGGCAGGGAGGGAGACCCAGTACTTC.